This T cell receptor beta chain came from a study of blood T cell repertoires in COVID-19. Study at large: The United States, Italy and Spain supplied acute and convalescent COVID-19 samples. T cells, B-cell-depleted T cells, or PBMCs supplied cDNA or gDNA.

Authors' data handling: Cell counts per sample came from amplifying reference gene primers. Profiling relied on immunoSEQ multiplex PCR, and the TCRdb table lists in-frame clones only, not all of them. That table supplies the V and J calls and clone size; D and trimming were determined from the DNA. The table has 65,000 to 70,000 clones, around 87% seen once. Unmatched junction bases numbered 4, after V lost 3 bases and J lost 3 bases. This CDR3 is 14 amino acids long. Germline V gene data show CDR1 as SGHTA and CDR2 as FQGNSA. The J gene is TRBJ2-7, the V gene TRBV7-2; 8 bases are shared with TRBD1. What was sequenced was peripheral blood. The receptor was isolated from a man in his fifties with active COVID-19. For the CDR3, the DNA is TGTGCCAGCAGCTTCGGGACAGGCCGCTACGAGCAGTACTTC. It codes for CASSFGTGRYEQYF.